What follows are 25 T cell receptor beta chains derived from one specimen sequenced in a study of T cells in tumors after PD-1 blockade (dated by TCRdb to about 2019). Library generation was performed with the immunoSEQ multiplex PCR assay. Entries here come from immuneACCESS through TCRdb and include only in-frame sequences with V and J called. Some clones fail to appear in such tables; in the studies checked, an unresolved V gene covers under half of the shortfall, and the cause of the remainder is unknown. This sample comprises over 30,000 clones, 78% of them detected only once. The ten largest clones add up to roughly 39% of the sample. The time point label here, explained by the study, means: before anti-PD-1 therapy. Specimen: PBMCs, collected before anti-PD-1 treatment. Every receptor here comes from a human donor with basal cell carcinoma.

This clone is termed medium-sized (0.01 to 0.1%). CDR3 nucleotides: TGTGCCAGCAGCCAAGTATCTAGCAATGAGCAGTTCTTC. Its translation is CASSQVSSNEQFF. The gene calls are TRBV3-1 (or the pseudogene TRBV3-2) and TRBJ2-1; D unresolved. Germline V CDR1 and CDR2: LGHDT, YNNKEL (reference sequence). The ends were cut back, 1 base at V and 6 bases at J, with 7 bases in the middle. CDR3 length: 13 residues.

J is TRBJ2-7 and V is TRBV4-2; D may match TRBD1 or TRBD2 (7 bases each). This CDR3 contains 18 residues. The germline gives CDR1 LGHNA, CDR2 YNFKEQ. Trimming cost V 4 bases and J 0 bases, with 22 bases left between them. The CDR3 DNA sequence: TGTGCCAGCAGCCCCGAAGGGGGGGGGACAGCGTTCTCCTACGAGCAGTACTTC. Its protein product is CASSPEGGGTAFSYEQYF.

The chain has TRBV5-1 and TRBJ1-4; 8 nucleotides line up with TRBD1. From germline, CDR1 is SGHRS and CDR2 YFSETQ. This CDR3 region has 16 residues. V dropped 4 bases and J dropped 5; count of bases not matched to a gene: 10. The CDR3 protein is CASSPRSGGANEKLFF. CDR3 coding DNA: TGCGCCAGCAGCCCCCGCTCAGGGGGCGCGAATGAAAAACTGTTTTTT.

This CDR3 is CASSLRGGVDEKLFF. The DNA for the CDR3 is TGCGCCAGCAGCTTGAGAGGGGGCGTCGATGAAAAACTGTTTTTT. This chain uses TRBV5-1 with TRBJ1-4, with 7 positions matching TRBD1. In germline, CDR1 is SGHRS, CDR2 YFSETQ. V was pared by 1 base and J by 6 bases, with 6 bases of the junction left unmatched. CDR3 length: 15 amino acids.

To note about this clone: At one of its ends the junction is not consistent with the germline gene, which may arise from a read error. The gene calls are TRBV5-1 and TRBJ1-3; D remains unclear. The CDR3 totals 12 residues. The germline CDR1 and CDR2 sequences are SGHRS and YFSETQ. The CDR3 spells CASSSGGDTIYF. In DNA form, the CDR3 reads TGCGCCAGCAGCTCCGGTGGAGACACCATATATTTT.

The CDR3 DNA is TGTGCCAGCAGCGTAGTAACAGGAAGGAACACTGAAGCTTTCTTT. It specifies CASSVVTGRNTEAFF. The V call is TRBV9, the J call TRBJ1-1, with a tentative D call TRBD1 (5 bases). CDR3 size: 15 residues. V dropped 0 bases and J dropped 1 base, with 10 bases sitting between them. Germline values: CDR1 SGDLS, CDR2 YYNGEE.

The J gene is TRBJ2-7, the V gene TRBV5-5; D is uncertain. Germline CDR1 reads SGHKS; CDR2 reads YYEKEE (reference sequence). V gave up 4 bases and J gave up 3 bases, with 8 bases separating them. CDR3 length equals 12 residues. The DNA of the CDR3 is TGTGCCAGCAGCCTGGCAGACTACGAGCAGTACTTC. It encodes CASSLADYEQYF. The full variable domain, its missing parts supplied by reference TRBV5-5 and TRBJ2-7, is DAGVTQSPTHLIKTRGQQVTLRCSPISGHKSVSWYQQVLGQGPQFIFQYYEKEERGRGNFPDRFSARQFPNYSSELNVNALLLGDSALYLCASSLADYEQYFGPGTRLTVT.

This clone was seen a single time. The gene calls are TRBV6-2 or TRBV6-3 and TRBJ1-5; D is unresolved. Between the trimmed V and J ends, which lost 2 bases and 0 bases, there was a span of 8 bases. Per the germline V gene, CDR1 is MNHEY and CDR2 is SVGEGT. The CDR3 is 15 residues long. Here the CDR3 DNA reads TGTGCCAGCAGTTACAAGCTATTTAGCAATCAGCCCCAGCATTTT. It translates to CASSYKLFSNQPQHF.

This clone was observed at least ten times. V usage is TRBV27 and J usage is TRBJ1-5; no reliable D call. Germline CDR1 and CDR2: MNHEY and SMNVEV (reference sequence). The length of the CDR3 is 13 residues. Trimming stripped 4 bases from V and 2 bases from J, with 6 bases between. CDR3 DNA sequence: TGTGCCAGCAGTTGGGGTCGCAATCAGCCCCAGCATTTT. It translates to CASSWGRNQPQHF.

This clone is medium-sized by share. The CDR3 reads CASSDAGRLLEKLFF. CDR3 nucleotides: TGTGCCAGCAGTGACGCGGGACGGCTTCTGGAAAAACTGTTTTTT. The genes are TRBV6-2 or TRBV6-3 and TRBJ1-4; D is possibly TRBD1 (5 bases). This CDR3 is 15 amino acids long. Germline V gives CDR1 MNHEY, CDR2 SVGEGT. Deletions cut 5 bases from V and 8 bases from J, with 18 bases between.

The chain carries TRBV18 and TRBJ2-3; 8 bases are shared with TRBD1. CDR1 KGHSH and CDR2 LQKENI come from the germline V gene. The CDR3 spans 16 residues. Trimming cost V 3 bases and J 4 bases; bases outside gene matches: 9. The CDR3, as DNA: TGTGCCAGCTCACCCGCAGGGCAGGGGGCGGCAGATACGCAGTATTTT. Amino acid sequence: CASSPAGQGAADTQYF.

V is TRBV27 and J is TRBJ1-5; 7 bases match TRBD1. The CDR3 is made up of 16 amino acids. Germline assignment: CDR1 MNHEY and CDR2 SMNVEV (reference sequence). V trimming: 0 bases; J trimming: 1 base; junction bases outside the gene matches: 3. DNA of the CDR3: TGTGCCAGCAGTTTATCAGGGGGCATAAGCAATCAGCCCCAGCATTTT. This sequence encodes CASSLSGGISNQPQHF.

The CDR3 DNA sequence: TGCGCCAGCAGTCAATTAAGGGGGGCGGATGGCTACACCTTC. Its translation is CASSQLRGADGYTF. The chain has TRBV23-1 and TRBJ1-2; the D gene is possibly TRBD1 (6 bases). TRBV23-1 is marked as an open reading frame, function uncertain. V lost 1 base and J lost 6, with 12 bases in between. CDR3 length: 14 amino acids.

The rearrangement links TRBV7-2 to TRBJ2-3; D call uncertain. CDR1 is SGHTA and CDR2 is FQGNSA in the germline V gene. The CDR3 sequence is 15 residues long. Trimming took off 5 bases at V and 2 bases at J, with 14 bases between the two ends. The CDR3 DNA follows: TGTGCCAGCAGCGTCTCCCGTCGAAACACAGATACGCAGTATTTT. The encoded protein is CASSVSRRNTDTQYF.

A note on this clone: No conserved phenylalanine or tryptophan is present at the end of the CDR3, so a read error is the likely explanation. The chain combines TRBV2 with TRBJ1-1; D is uncertain. Trimming shortened V by 4 bases and J by 1 base, and 13 bases separated the two germline ends. In germline, CDR1 is SNHLY, CDR2 FYNNEI. The length of the CDR3 is 15 residues. CDR3 region: CASSGPGRRNTEAFS. In DNA form, the CDR3 reads TGTGCCAGCAGTGGGCCTGGACGGAGGAACACTGAAGCTTTCTCT.

The J gene is TRBJ2-1, the V gene TRBV7-3; 8 nucleotides align to TRBD2. CDR1 is SGHTA, CDR2 FQGTGA, per germline. The V and J ends lost 2 bases and 9 bases, in that order; junction bases with no gene match: 6. The CDR3 covers 14 residues. The CDR3 protein is CASSLDGRAVEQFF. In DNA, the CDR3 is TGTGCCAGCAGCTTAGACGGGAGGGCCGTTGAGCAGTTCTTC. Full variable domain (rest looked up from reference TRBV7-3 and TRBJ2-1): GAGVSQTPSNKVTEKGKYVELRCDPISGHTALYWYRQSLGQGPEFLIYFQGTGAADDSGLPNDRFFAVRPEGSVSTLKIQRTERGDSAVYLCASSLDGRAVEQFFGPGTRLTVL.

The chain links TRBV11-3 to TRBJ1-1; maybe TRBD1 (6 bases). The V gene lost 6 bases and the J gene lost 3 bases, with 17 bases spanning the gap. In germline, CDR1 is SGHNT, CDR2 YENEEA. CDR3 length equals 15 residues. The CDR3 protein is CASSYREGHDTEAFF. The CDR3 region has the DNA TGTGCCAGCAGTTACAGGGAGGGCCACGACACTGAAGCTTTCTTT.

J is TRBJ2-7 and V is TRBV18; possibly TRBD1 for D (6 bases). Trimming cost V 4 bases and J 0 bases, with 7 bases left between them. CDR3 length equals 13 residues. Germline CDR1 reads KGHSH; CDR2 reads LQKENI. The CDR3 DNA follows: TGTGCCAGCTCACGACAGGACTCCTACGAGCAGTACTTC. It codes for CASSRQDSYEQYF.

V and J are TRBV11-3 and TRBJ2-1, with D unclear. The germline V gene has CDR1 SGHNT and CDR2 YENEEA. The CDR3 runs to 14 residues. V shed 0 bases and J shed 5 bases, with 8 bases lying between them. CDR3 protein: CASSLDLQNNEQFF. The CDR3 DNA is TGTGCCAGCAGCTTAGATCTCCAGAACAATGAGCAGTTCTTC.

This rearrangement joins TRBV7-9 to TRBJ1-5, with a tentative D call TRBD1 (5 bases). The germline CDR1 and CDR2 sequences are SEHNR and FQNEAQ (reference sequence). Trimming pared 5 bases from V and 1 base from J, leaving 9 bases between. This CDR3 spans 14 amino acids. The CDR3 protein is CASSRDGSNQPQHF. The CDR3, as DNA: TGTGCCAGCAGCCGGGACGGAAGCAATCAGCCCCAGCATTTT.

This chain links TRBV7-2 with TRBJ2-5, with D maybe TRBD1 (6 bases). With 5 bases removed from V and 5 bases from J, the gap between germline ends came to 12 bases. Germline CDR1 and CDR2: SGHTA and FQGNSA. The CDR3 is 13 residues long. The CDR3 sequence is CASSNRVFETQYF. Written as DNA, the CDR3 is TGTGCCAGCAGCAACAGGGTTTTCGAGACCCAGTACTTC. The entire variable domain, with the rest obtained from reference TRBV7-2 and TRBJ2-5, is as follows: GAGVSQSPSNKVTEKGKDVELRCDPISGHTALYWYRQSLGQGLEFLIYFQGNSAPDKSGLPSDRFSAERTGGSVSTLTIQRTQQEDSAVYLCASSNRVFETQYFGPGTRLLVL.

The chain couples TRBV10-2 to TRBJ2-1; TRBD2 matches at 8 bases. J gave up 7 bases and V 8 bases, and 10 bases lay outside the gene matches. Germline CDR1 and CDR2: WSHSY and SAAADI. The CDR3 covers 14 residues. CDR3 bases: TGCGCCAGCCGCCCGGGAGGGGAGGGGAATGAGCAGTTCTTC. It encodes CASRPGGEGNEQFF.

This clone has only a few counts. The J gene is TRBJ1-2, the V gene TRBV6-4; D is unresolved. Between the trimmed V and J ends, which lost 2 bases and 7 bases, there was a span of 8 bases. The CDR3 length is 12 residues. Germline CDR1 is MRHNA and CDR2 is SNTAGT. The CDR3 spells CASSDLGRGYTF. The CDR3 bases are TGTGCCAGCAGTGACCTCGGGCGTGGCTACACCTTC.

Written as DNA, the CDR3 is TGTGCCAGCAGTGACCAGGGGGCTGGGGCCAACGTCCTGACTTTC. Its protein product is CASSDQGAGANVLTF. This chain connects TRBV2 to TRBJ2-6; 7 bases are shared with TRBD1. The germline gives CDR1 SNHLY, CDR2 FYNNEI. The CDR3 covers 15 residues. With 3 bases clipped from V and 2 bases from J, the junction kept 1 base outside the gene matches.

The chain carries TRBV11-3 and TRBJ1-1; no clear D gene. The CDR3 spans 14 residues. Germline-derived CDR1 and CDR2 are SGHNT and YENEEA. Trimming took 5 bases from V and 1 from J, leaving 11 bases between them. CDR3 sequence: CASSPARGNTEAFF. In DNA form, the CDR3 reads TGTGCCAGCAGCCCAGCCCGGGGGAACACTGAAGCTTTCTTT.